This record looks at one T cell receptor (beta chain) sequence and its context. Its antigen is unidentified. Germline CDR1 and CDR2: GTSNPN and SVGIG (reference sequence). V lost 0 bases, J lost 3 bases, and 11 bases lay in between. This CDR3 region has 15 residues. This sample is part of a study of T cell responses to AZD1222 COVID-19 vaccine. Notes on the study in general: Close to half of all spike-specific TCRs reportedly target regions of the variants that are unmutated. Repertoires were obtained solely post-peak T cell response. Clonal diversity was possibly underestimated; the donors were predominantly white British and more often female.

Profiled with immunoSEQ multiplex PCR; TCRdb holds only in-frame clones, not every one. The top ten clones hold over 8.5% of a sample with 100,000 to 150,000 clones, 80% to 90% of them seen once. This TCR was recovered from an adult in good health. The sample was peripheral blood, taken on day 0 of MenACWY control vaccination. V and J are TRBV30 and TRBJ2-2; TRBD2 is a possible D gene (5 bases). CDR3 loop: CAWSVGRTYTGELFF. In DNA form, the CDR3 reads TGTGCCTGGAGTGTAGGTAGGACTTACACCGGGGAGCTGTTTTTT. Full variable domain (rest looked up from reference TRBV30 and TRBJ2-2): SQTIHQWPATLVQPVGSPLSLECTVEGTSNPNLYWYRQAAGRGLQLLFYSVGIGQISSEVPQNLSASRPQDRQFILSSKKLLLSDSGFYLCAWSVGRTYTGELFFGEGSRLTVL.